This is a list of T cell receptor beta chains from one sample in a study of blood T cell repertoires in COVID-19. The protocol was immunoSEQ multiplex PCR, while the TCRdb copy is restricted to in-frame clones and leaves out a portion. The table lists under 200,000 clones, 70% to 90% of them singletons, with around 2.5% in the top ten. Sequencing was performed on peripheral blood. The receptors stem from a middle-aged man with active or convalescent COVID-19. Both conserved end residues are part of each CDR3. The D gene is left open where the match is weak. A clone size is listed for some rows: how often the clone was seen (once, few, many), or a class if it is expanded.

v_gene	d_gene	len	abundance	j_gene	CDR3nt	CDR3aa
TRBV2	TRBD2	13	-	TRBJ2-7	TGTGCCAGCAGGGGACTAGCGGGGAACGAGCAGTACTTC	CASRGLAGNEQYF
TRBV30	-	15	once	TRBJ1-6	TGTGCCTGGAGTGTAACCCAGCGTGAAGGCTCACCCCTCCACTTT	CAWSVTQREGSPLHF
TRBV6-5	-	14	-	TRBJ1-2	TGTGCCAGCAGTTCGGCGGTAACACGGGTTGACTACACCTTC	CASSSAVTRVDYTF
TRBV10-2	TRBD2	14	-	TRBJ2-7	TGCGCCAGCAGTGGTACTAGCGGGGGATACGAGCAGTACTTC	CASSGTSGGYEQYF
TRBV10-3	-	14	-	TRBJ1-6	TGTGCCATCAGTGAGGGACAGCGAAATTCACCCCTCCACTTT	CAISEGQRNSPLHF
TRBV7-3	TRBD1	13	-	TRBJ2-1	TGTGCCAGCAGCTTAGACAGGGACAATGAGCAGTTCTTC	CASSLDRDNEQFF
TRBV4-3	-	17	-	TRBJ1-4	TGCGCCAGCAGCCAAGATAGAACCGAGGTTACTAATGAAAAACTGTTTTTT	CASSQDRTEVTNEKLFF
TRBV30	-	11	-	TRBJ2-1	TGTGCCTCGAGACAGTACAATGAGCAGTTCTTC	CASRQYNEQFF
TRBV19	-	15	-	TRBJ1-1	TGTGCCAGTAGTTTCGGACAGAACATGAACACTGAAGCTTTCTTT	CASSFGQNMNTEAFF
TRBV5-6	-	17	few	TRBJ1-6	TGTGCCAGCAGCTTGTATGGACAGTCCATCTATAATTCACCCCTCCACTTT	CASSLYGQSIYNSPLHF
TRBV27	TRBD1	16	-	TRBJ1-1	TGTGCCAGCAGCTTACTTTCAAACAGGGGTGAAACTGAAGCTTTCTTT	CASSLLSNRGETEAFF
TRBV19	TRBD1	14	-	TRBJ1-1	TGTGCCAGTAGCCGAGGGGGCCGGAACACTGAAGCTTTCTTT	CASSRGGRNTEAFF
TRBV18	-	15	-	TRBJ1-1	TGTGCCAGCTCACCATTAATGGGAGGGAACACTGAAGCTTTCTTT	CASSPLMGGNTEAFF
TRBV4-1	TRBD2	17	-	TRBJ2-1	TGCGCCAGCAGCCAAGTCCCTACGGCTAGCGGCCTCAATGAGCAGTTCTTC	CASSQVPTASGLNEQFF
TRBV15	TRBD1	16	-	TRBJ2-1	TGTGCCACCAGCAGAGACGACAGGGGTATGTACAATGAGCAGTTCTTC	CATSRDDRGMYNEQFF
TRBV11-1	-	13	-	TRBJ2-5	TGTGCCAGCAGACGGGTCTTCCAAGAGACCCAGTACTTC	CASRRVFQETQYF
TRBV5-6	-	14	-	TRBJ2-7	TGTGCCAGCAGCGGGGAGGACAGGACCTACGAGCAGTACTTC	CASSGEDRTYEQYF
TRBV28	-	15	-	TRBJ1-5	TGTGCCAGCAGTATACCTCAAGAGGGCAATCAGCCCCAGCATTTT	CASSIPQEGNQPQHF
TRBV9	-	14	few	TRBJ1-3	TGTGCCAGCAGCGTACAGTTCTCTGGAAACACCATATATTTT	CASSVQFSGNTIYF
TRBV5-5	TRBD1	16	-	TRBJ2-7	TGTGCCAGCAGCTTCAGACAGGGCCTAAGCTCCTACGAGCAGTACTTC	CASSFRQGLSSYEQYF
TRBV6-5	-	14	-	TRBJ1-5	TGTGCCAGCAGTTTGGCGGCCGGGGGACAGCCCCAGCATTTT	CASSLAAGGQPQHF
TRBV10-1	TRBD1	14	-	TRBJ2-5	TGCGCCAGCAGTGAGACAGGGGGGCAAGAGACCCAGTACTTC	CASSETGGQETQYF
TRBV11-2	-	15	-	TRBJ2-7	TGTGCCAGCAGCAATAGACAGGATCCTCCCTATAAGCAGTACTTC	CASSNRQDPPYKQYF
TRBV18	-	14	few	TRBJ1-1	TGTGCCAGCTCACCGCGGCAGCAAATCACTGAAGCTTTCTTT	CASSPRQQITEAFF
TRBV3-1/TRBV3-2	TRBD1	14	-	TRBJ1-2	TGTGCCAGCAGCCAGCCGGGACAGGGGGAAGGCTACACCTTC	CASSQPGQGEGYTF
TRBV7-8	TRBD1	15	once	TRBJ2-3	TGTGCCAGCAGCCCAGGGACAGTCCTCACAGATACGCAGTATTTT	CASSPGTVLTDTQYF
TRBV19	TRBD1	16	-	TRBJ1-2	TGTGCCAGTAGTGTGGACAGGGGCTCTGTTAACTATGGCTACACCTTC	CASSVDRGSVNYGYTF
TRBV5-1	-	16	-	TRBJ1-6	TGCGCCAGCAGCTTGGAGACAGCAGCTAATAATTCACCCCTCCACTTT	CASSLETAANNSPLHF
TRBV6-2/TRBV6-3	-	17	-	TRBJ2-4	TGTGCCAGCAGTTCTCGGGACTCCAAGGCAGCCAAAAACATTCAGTACTTC	CASSSRDSKAAKNIQYF
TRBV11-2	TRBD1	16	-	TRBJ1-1	TGTGCCAGCAGCCCGGGGGACAGGGGAAATGTAACTGAAGCTTTCTTT	CASSPGDRGNVTEAFF
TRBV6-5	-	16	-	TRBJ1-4	TGTGCCAGCAGTTACTCGCGGACTGCAACTAATGAAAAACTGTTTTTT	CASSYSRTATNEKLFF
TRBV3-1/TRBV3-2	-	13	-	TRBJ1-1	TGTGCCAGCAGCCAATTAGGGGTAACTGAAGCTTTCTTT	CASSQLGVTEAFF
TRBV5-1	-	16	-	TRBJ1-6	TGCGCCAGCAGCTCTCTTTGGGGCGTGGGGAATTCACCCCTCCACTTT	CASSSLWGVGNSPLHF
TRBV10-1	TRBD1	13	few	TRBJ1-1	TGCGCCAGCAGTGAAGCAGGGGGCCAAGGAGCTTTCTTT	CASSEAGGQGAFF
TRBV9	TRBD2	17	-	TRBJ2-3	TGTGCCAGCAGCGTAGAAGTGAGCGGGGGGCCGAGTAAAACGCAGTATTTT	CASSVEVSGGPSKTQYF
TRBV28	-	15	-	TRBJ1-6	TGTGCCAGCAGCCCCCCCCGGGGGAATAATTCACCCCTCCACTTT	CASSPPRGNNSPLHF
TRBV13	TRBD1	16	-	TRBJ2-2	TGTGCCAGCAATCAGGGGGGACAGGTGAAGGACGGGGAGCTGTTTTTT	CASNQGGQVKDGELFF
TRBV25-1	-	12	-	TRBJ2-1	TGTGCCAGCAGTGAATCCGGGGATGAGCAGTTCTTC	CASSESGDEQFF
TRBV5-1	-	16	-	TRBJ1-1	TGCGCCAGCAGCTTGAGCACGGGTACAGGGTCCACTGAAGCTTTCTTT	CASSLSTGTGSTEAFF
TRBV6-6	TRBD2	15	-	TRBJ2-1	TGTGCCAGCAGCTGGTGGGGACTAGCGGGGGATGAGCAGTTCTTC	CASSWWGLAGDEQFF
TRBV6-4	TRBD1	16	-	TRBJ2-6	TGTGCCAGCAGTGCCGGGACAGGCTCTGGGGCCAACGTCCTGACTTTC	CASSAGTGSGANVLTF
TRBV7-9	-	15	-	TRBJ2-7	TGTGCCAGCAGCTTAGAAAAAATGCAGGGATACGAGCAGTACTTC	CASSLEKMQGYEQYF
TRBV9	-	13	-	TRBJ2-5	TGTGCCAGCAGCACCTTGGCAGGGCAGACCCAGTACTTC	CASSTLAGQTQYF
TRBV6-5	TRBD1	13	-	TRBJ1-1	TGTGCCAGCAACAGACAGGGGAACACTGAAGCTTTCTTT	CASNRQGNTEAFF
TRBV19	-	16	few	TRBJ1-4	TGTGCCAGTGGGGTAGGCAGGACTCAATTCGATGAAAAACTGTTTTTT	CASGVGRTQFDEKLFF
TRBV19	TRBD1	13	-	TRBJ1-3	TGTGCCAGTGCAGGGGGCTCCGGAAACACCATATATTTT	CASAGGSGNTIYF
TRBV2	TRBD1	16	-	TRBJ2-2	TGTGCCAGCAGCGACCTGACAGGGTCTGAGACCGGGGAGCTGTTTTTT	CASSDLTGSETGELFF
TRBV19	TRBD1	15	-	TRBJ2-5	TGTGCCAGTAGTATCGGGACAGGACGTCAAGAGACCCAGTACTTC	CASSIGTGRQETQYF
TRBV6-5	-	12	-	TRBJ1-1	TGTGCCAGCAGGTCGGGATTAGGTGAAGCTTTCTTT	CASRSGLGEAFF
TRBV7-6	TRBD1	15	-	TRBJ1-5	TGTGCCAGCAGCTTAGGGGGACAGGGTCATCAGCCCCAGCATTTT	CASSLGGQGHQPQHF
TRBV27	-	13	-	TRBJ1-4	TGTGCCAGCAGGCCAGGGGTGATTGAAAAACTGTTTTTT	CASRPGVIEKLFF
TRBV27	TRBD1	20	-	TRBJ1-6	TGTGCCAGCAGTTTATCGAAACAGGGGCGCCCCAGCTCCTATAATTCACCCCTCCACTTT	CASSLSKQGRPSSYNSPLHF
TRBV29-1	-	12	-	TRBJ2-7	TGCAGCGTTGATTCAGGGCCAGGCGAGCAGTACTTC	CSVDSGPGEQYF
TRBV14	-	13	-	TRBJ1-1	TGTGCCAGCAGCCGGACAGAGAGTCCTGAAGCTTTCTTT	CASSRTESPEAFF